This T cell receptor (beta chain) was recorded in a study of cytomegalovirus exposure and HLA in healthy donors. As for the donors, each was a healthy bone marrow donor. CDR1 is SGHTA and CDR2 is FQGNSA in the germline V gene. The CDR3 sequence is 13 residues long. V gave up 2 bases and J gave up 5 bases, with 7 bases separating them. In the PCR, 60 Vbeta and 13 Jbeta primers were used. Data came from immunoSEQ multiplex PCR; TCRdb stores just in-frame clones and leaves some out. Counted here are about 190,000 clones, approximately 70% occurring once; the ten biggest clones make up approximately 3.1%. Whole-study findings and limits: 164 TCR beta chains were listed as cytomegalovirus-associated. In vitro testing confirmed three CMV-associated chains as specific for CMV antigens.

As to this clone: Its antigen remains unidentified.

The rearrangement uses TRBV7-2 and TRBJ1-5; D gene ambiguous. Sequencing was carried out using PBMCs. The receptor's source is a woman aged 25 to 39 in good health and CMV-seropositive. The CDR3 protein is CASSLTHHQPQHF. The CDR3 coding sequence is TGTGCCAGCAGCTTAACACACCATCAGCCCCAGCATTTT.